This T cell receptor beta chain was captured by sequencing in a study of blood T cells in healthy people across ages. A J-beta primer mix and a sample-barcoded 5' primer were used in a second PCR of roughly 6 to 12 cycles. TCRdb fed the 5' RACE reads into MiXCR, producing one record per CDR3 protein. This table has about 1,800,000 distinct CDR3 sequences, about 30% appearing once. The CDR3 consists of 13 residues. From germline, CDR1 is SGHDN and CDR2 FVKESK. V gave up 3 bases and J gave up 5 bases, with 8 bases separating them. Material: blood. The TCR was taken from a woman aged 25 to 45 in good health. This sequence joins TRBV14 and TRBJ2-1, with D perhaps TRBD1 (6 bases). The CDR3 is CASSQGANNEQFF. CDR3 in DNA: TGTGCCAGCAGCCAGGGGGCCAACAATGAGCAGTTCTTC. The complete variable domain, with remaining parts taken from reference TRBV14 and TRBJ2-1, reads EAGVTQFPSHSVIEKGQTVTLRCDPISGHDNLYWYRRVMGKEIKFLLHFVKESKQDESGMPNNRFLAERTGGTYSTLKVQPAELEDSGVYFCASSQGANNEQFFGPGTRLTVL.